These T cell receptor beta chains were read from a single sample in a study of blood T cell repertoires in COVID-19. Sequenced by immunoSEQ multiplex PCR; TCRdb stores in-frame clones only, minus some. The sample lists around 93,000 clones; approximately 87% were seen once. Sequences were obtained from peripheral blood. These receptors originate from a human donor in a cohort sampled during active COVID-19. Each CDR3 is given with its conserved first and last residue. A D gene is named only where the DNA matches it firmly. The size entry is marked missing in some rows and otherwise reads once, few, many or a size class.

J gene | D gene | clone size | V gene | CDR3 DNA | CDR3 protein
TRBJ2-3 | TRBD1 | . | TRBV4-1 | TGCGCCAGCAGCCTAATAGGACAGGTAGGCACAGATACGCAGTATTTT | CASSLIGQVGTDTQYF
TRBJ1-4 | . | . | TRBV7-2 | TGTGCCAGCAGCTCCCAGGGGACTAATGAAAAACTGTTTTTT | CASSSQGTNEKLFF
TRBJ1-2 | . | . | TRBV5-6 | TGTGCCAGCAGCTTGAGACAGTTGGATGGCTACACCTTC | CASSLRQLDGYTF
TRBJ1-6 | . | . | TRBV19 | TGTGCCAGTAGTACCGGCGGACAGATTTATAATTCACCCCTCCACTTT | CASSTGGQIYNSPLHF
TRBJ1-5 | . | . | TRBV3-1/TRBV3-2 | TGTGCCAGCAGCCAAGTACCAGGAAATCAGCCCCAGCATTTT | CASSQVPGNQPQHF
TRBJ1-3 | . | . | TRBV7-9 | TGTGCCAGCAGCTTACGGGGTACTGGAAACACCATATATTTT | CASSLRGTGNTIYF
TRBJ2-7 | . | . | TRBV29-1 | TGCAGCGTTGGTAAACAGGGTATACCCTACGAGCAGTACTTC | CSVGKQGIPYEQYF
TRBJ2-7 | TRBD1 | . | TRBV2 | TGTGCCAGCAGTTTTGAGCCACAGGGGGCACCCTACGAGCAGTACTTC | CASSFEPQGAPYEQYF
TRBJ1-6 | . | . | TRBV23-1 | TGCGCCAGCCGCCAACAGGGTTATAATTCACCCCTCCACTTT | CASRQQGYNSPLHF
TRBJ2-2 | . | . | TRBV4-2 | TGTGCCAGCAGCCAAGATAGGAACACCGGGGAGCTGTTTTTT | CASSQDRNTGELFF
TRBJ1-1 | . | . | TRBV12-1 | TGTGCCAGCAGCCACAAACGGGAAATCAAGGACAGGCGAACCCCTGAAGCTTTCTTT | CASSHKREIKDRRTPEAFF
TRBJ2-5 | TRBD1 | . | TRBV7-2 | TGTGCCAGCAGCTTAGACAGGGGCTGGGAGACCCAGTACTTC | CASSLDRGWETQYF
TRBJ1-1 | . | . | TRBV6-2/TRBV6-3 | TGTGCCAGCAGTTACAGGGGATCGAGCACTGAAGCTTTCTTT | CASSYRGSSTEAFF
TRBJ1-3 | TRBD1 | . | TRBV6-1 | TGTGCCAGCAGTGAGGACAGGAACTCTGGAAACACCATATATTTT | CASSEDRNSGNTIYF
TRBJ2-7 | . | . | TRBV7-2 | TGTGCCAGCAGCCCACGCCCGGACGAGCAGTACTTC | CASSPRPDEQYF
TRBJ2-7 | . | . | TRBV15 | TGTGCCACCAGCATCAGGGGTCCCTACGAGCAGTACTTC | CATSIRGPYEQYF
TRBJ1-6 | TRBD1 | once | TRBV10-2 | TGCGCCAGCAGGGAAACAGGGGGGCTAAATTCACCCCTCCACTTT | CASRETGGLNSPLHF
TRBJ2-1 | TRBD2 | . | TRBV2 | TGTGCCAGCAGTGAAAAAGCGGGAGTGCCCAATGAGCAGTTCTTC | CASSEKAGVPNEQFF
TRBJ1-4 | . | . | TRBV7-9 | TGTGCCAGCAGCTCTCAAGTAGTTGAAAAACTGTTTTTT | CASSSQVVEKLFF
TRBJ1-5 | . | once | TRBV28 | TGTGCCGCAAGAACCAAACAGGGTTACAATCAGCCCCAGCATTTT | CAARTKQGYNQPQHF
TRBJ2-6 | . | . | TRBV6-1 | TGTGCCAGCAGTGAACCGGACTTTCTCTCTGGGGCCAACGTCCTGACTTTC | CASSEPDFLSGANVLTF
TRBJ2-3 | TRBD2 | . | TRBV2 | TGTGCCAGCAGAATTAGCGGGGGGGGCACAGATACGCAGTATTTT | CASRISGGGTDTQYF
TRBJ1-1 | TRBD1 | . | TRBV27 | TGTGCCAGCAGTCCCAGGGGGGATAACACTGAAGCTTTCTTT | CASSPRGDNTEAFF
TRBJ1-2 | . | . | TRBV5-8 | TGTGCCAGCAGCCCGACAGGTTTATATGGTGGCTACACCTTC | CASSPTGLYGGYTF
TRBJ2-7 | TRBD1 | . | TRBV28 | TGTGCCAGCAGCCCCCTTCCCGGGACAGGGGTCTCCTACGAGCAGTACTTC | CASSPLPGTGVSYEQYF
TRBJ2-3 | TRBD2 | . | TRBV7-2 | TGTGCCAGCAGCCCCCCCCGGCTAGCGGGATACACAGATACGCAGTATTTT | CASSPPRLAGYTDTQYF
TRBJ1-5 | TRBD1 | . | TRBV20-1 | TGCAGTGCTAGTCTCAGGGGGGGCAATCAGCCCCAGCATTTT | CSASLRGGNQPQHF
TRBJ2-7 | . | . | TRBV7-9 | TGTGCCAGCAGCTTAGCGGGCCTCACCTTCTACGAGCAGTACTTC | CASSLAGLTFYEQYF
TRBJ1-2 | TRBD1 | . | TRBV4-2 | TGTGCCAGCAGCCAATCGGGACAGGGCGGATTAAACTATGGCTACACCTTC | CASSQSGQGGLNYGYTF
TRBJ1-5 | . | once | TRBV9 | TGTGCCAGCAGCGTAGGGGGCTGGGATCAGCCCCAGCATTTT | CASSVGGWDQPQHF
TRBJ2-7 | . | . | TRBV10-2 | TGCGCCAGCAGCGCAGGGAACTGGGTCTACGAGCAGTACTTC | CASSAGNWVYEQYF
TRBJ2-2 | . | . | TRBV9 | TGTGCCAGCAGCGTCAGGGTTTTCACCGGGGAGCTGTTTTTT | CASSVRVFTGELFF
TRBJ2-3 | TRBD2 | . | TRBV4-3 | TGCGCCAGCAGCCAAGATTCGGCGGGAGGGTCAGATACGCAGTATTTT | CASSQDSAGGSDTQYF
TRBJ2-3 | TRBD2 | once | TRBV5-1 | TGCGCCAGCGGCCCGACTAGCGGGAACACAGATACGCAGTATTTT | CASGPTSGNTDTQYF
TRBJ2-1 | TRBD2 | . | TRBV24-1 | TGTGCCACCAGTGATAAGACTAGCCCTTCCTACAATGAGCAGTTCTTC | CATSDKTSPSYNEQFF
TRBJ1-2 | . | . | TRBV9 | TGTGCCAGCAGCGTAGCACAGTTCTATGGCTACACCTTC | CASSVAQFYGYTF
TRBJ2-1 | . | once | TRBV15 | TGTGCCACCAGACCTGAGTGGGACTCAGACAATGAGCAGTTCTTC | CATRPEWDSDNEQFF
TRBJ1-2 | . | . | TRBV6-5 | TGTGCCAGCACCCAGGCGGGGAACTATGGCTACACCTTC | CASTQAGNYGYTF
TRBJ2-3 | . | . | TRBV7-3 | TGTGCCAGCAGCTTCACGGGCACAGATACGCAGTATTTT | CASSFTGTDTQYF